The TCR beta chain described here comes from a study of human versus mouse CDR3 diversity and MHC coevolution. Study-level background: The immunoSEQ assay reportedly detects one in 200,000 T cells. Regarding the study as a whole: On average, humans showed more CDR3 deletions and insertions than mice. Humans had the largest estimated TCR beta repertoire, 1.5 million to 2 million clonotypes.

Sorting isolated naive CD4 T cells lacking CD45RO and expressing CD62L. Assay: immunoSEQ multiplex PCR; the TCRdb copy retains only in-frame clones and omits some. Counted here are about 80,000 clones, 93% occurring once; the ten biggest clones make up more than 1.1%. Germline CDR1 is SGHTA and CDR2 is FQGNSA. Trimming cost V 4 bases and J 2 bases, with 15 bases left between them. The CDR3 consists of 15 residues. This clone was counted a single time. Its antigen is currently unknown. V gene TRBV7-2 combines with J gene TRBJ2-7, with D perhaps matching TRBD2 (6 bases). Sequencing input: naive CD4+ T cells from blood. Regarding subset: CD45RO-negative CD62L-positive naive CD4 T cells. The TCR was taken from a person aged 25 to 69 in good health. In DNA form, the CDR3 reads TGTGCCAGCAGCTCCCGGGACTCCCTAACCTACGAGCAGTACTTC. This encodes CASSSRDSLTYEQYF.